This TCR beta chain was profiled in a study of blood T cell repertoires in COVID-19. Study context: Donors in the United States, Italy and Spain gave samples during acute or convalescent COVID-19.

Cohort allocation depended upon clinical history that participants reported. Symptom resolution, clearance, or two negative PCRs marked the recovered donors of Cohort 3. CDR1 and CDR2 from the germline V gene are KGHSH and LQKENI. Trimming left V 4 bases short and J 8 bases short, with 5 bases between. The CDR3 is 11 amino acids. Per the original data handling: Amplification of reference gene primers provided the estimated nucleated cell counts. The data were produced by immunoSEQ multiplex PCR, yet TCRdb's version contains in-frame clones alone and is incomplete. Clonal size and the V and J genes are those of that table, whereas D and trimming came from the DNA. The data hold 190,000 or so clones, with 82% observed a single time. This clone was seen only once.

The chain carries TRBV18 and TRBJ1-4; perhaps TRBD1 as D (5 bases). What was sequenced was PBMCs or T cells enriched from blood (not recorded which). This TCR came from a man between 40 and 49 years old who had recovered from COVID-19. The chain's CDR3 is CASSQGEKLFF. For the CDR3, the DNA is TGTGCCAGCTCACAGGGGGAAAAACTGTTTTTT.